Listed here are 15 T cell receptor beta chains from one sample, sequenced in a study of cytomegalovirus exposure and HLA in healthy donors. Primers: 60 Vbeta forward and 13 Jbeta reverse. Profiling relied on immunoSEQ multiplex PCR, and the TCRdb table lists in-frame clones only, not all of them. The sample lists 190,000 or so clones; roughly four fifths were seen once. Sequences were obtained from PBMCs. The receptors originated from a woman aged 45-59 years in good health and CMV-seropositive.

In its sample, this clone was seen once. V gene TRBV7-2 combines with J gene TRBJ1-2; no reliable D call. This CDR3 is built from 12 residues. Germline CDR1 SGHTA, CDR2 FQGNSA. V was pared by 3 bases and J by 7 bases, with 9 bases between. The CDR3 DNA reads TGTGCCAGCAGCTTCGGAACGGGTGGCTACACCTTC. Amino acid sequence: CASSFGTGGYTF. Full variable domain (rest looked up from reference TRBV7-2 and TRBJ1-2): GAGVSQSPSNKVTEKGKDVELRCDPISGHTALYWYRQSLGQGLEFLIYFQGNSAPDKSGLPSDRFSAERTGGSVSTLTIQRTQQEDSAVYLCASSFGTGGYTFGSGTRLTVV.

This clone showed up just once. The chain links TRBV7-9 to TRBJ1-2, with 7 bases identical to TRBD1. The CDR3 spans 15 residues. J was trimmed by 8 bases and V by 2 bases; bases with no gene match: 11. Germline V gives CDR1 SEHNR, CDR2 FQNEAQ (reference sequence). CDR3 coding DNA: TGTGCCAGCAGCTTAAGGGACAGTGGATTCGGGGGCTACACCTTC. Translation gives CASSLRDSGFGGYTF.

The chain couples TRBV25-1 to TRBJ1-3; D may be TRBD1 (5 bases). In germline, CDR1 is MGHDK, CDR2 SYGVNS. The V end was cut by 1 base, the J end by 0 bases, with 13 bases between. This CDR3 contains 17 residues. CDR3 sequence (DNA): TGTGCCAGCAGTGAATCTCCCGGGGGGAGCTCTGGAAACACCATATATTTT. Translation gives CASSESPGGSSGNTIYF.

CDR3 DNA sequence: TGCAGCGTTTTTACTAGCGGGGGCCGTATGACCTACGAGCAGTACTTC. Translation: CSVFTSGGRMTYEQYF. This chain links TRBV29-1 with TRBJ2-7, with TRBD2 identical over 11 bases. The CDR3 is 16 residues long. Per germline, CDR1 SQVTM and CDR2 ANQGSEA. Trimming at V came to 5 bases and at J to 2 bases, leaving 11 bases not matched to a gene.

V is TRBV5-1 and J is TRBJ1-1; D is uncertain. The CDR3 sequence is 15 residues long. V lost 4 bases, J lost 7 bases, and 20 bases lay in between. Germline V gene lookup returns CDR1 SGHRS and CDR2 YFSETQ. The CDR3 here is CASSPPGEGKLEAFF. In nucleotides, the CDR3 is TGCGCCAGCAGCCCGCCGGGTGAAGGCAAGCTTGAAGCTTTCTTT.

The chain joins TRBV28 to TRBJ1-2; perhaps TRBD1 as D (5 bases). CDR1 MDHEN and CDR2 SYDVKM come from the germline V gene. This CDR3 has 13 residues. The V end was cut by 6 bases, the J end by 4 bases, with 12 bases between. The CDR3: CASRLDSLYGYTF. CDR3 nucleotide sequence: TGTGCCAGCAGGTTAGACAGCCTCTATGGCTACACCTTC.

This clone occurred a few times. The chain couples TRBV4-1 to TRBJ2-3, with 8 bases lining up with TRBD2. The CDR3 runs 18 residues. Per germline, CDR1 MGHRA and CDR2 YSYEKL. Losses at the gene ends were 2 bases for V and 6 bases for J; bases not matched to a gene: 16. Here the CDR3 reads CASSQKGSGAGGGDTQYF. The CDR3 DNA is TGCGCCAGCAGCCAAAAAGGCTCAGGGGCGGGGGGAGGCGATACGCAGTATTTT.

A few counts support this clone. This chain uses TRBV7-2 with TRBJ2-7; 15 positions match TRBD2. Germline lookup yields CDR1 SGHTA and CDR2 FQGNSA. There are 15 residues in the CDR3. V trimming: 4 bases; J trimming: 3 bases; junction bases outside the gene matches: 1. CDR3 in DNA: TGTGCCAGCAGCTCGGGACTAGCGGGAGGCTACGAGCAGTACTTC. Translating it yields CASSSGLAGGYEQYF.

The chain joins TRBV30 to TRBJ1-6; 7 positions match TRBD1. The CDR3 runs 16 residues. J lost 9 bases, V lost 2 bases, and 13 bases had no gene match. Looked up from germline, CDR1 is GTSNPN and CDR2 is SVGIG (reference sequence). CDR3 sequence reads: CAWSLTSTGLGSPLHF. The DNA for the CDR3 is TGTGCCTGGAGTCTAACCTCGACAGGGCTCGGTTCACCCCTCCACTTT.

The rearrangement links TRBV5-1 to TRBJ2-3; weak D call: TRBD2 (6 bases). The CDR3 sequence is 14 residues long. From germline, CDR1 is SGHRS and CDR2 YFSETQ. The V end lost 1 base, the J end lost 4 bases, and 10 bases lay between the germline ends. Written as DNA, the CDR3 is TGCGCCAGCAGCTTGAGGGACTCCCCAGATACGCAGTATTTT. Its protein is CASSLRDSPDTQYF. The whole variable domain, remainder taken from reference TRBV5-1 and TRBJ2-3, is KAGVTQTPRYLIKTRGQQVTLSCSPISGHRSVSWYQQTPGQGLQFLFEYFSETQRNKGNFPGRFSGRQFSNSRSEMNVSTLELGDSALYLCASSLRDSPDTQYFGPGTRLTVL.

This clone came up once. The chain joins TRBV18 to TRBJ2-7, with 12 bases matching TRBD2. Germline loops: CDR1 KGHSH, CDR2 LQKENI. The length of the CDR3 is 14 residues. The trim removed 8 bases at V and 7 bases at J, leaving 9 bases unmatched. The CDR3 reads CASTGLAGPLEQYF. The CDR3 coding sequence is TGTGCCAGCACCGGACTAGCGGGACCCTTGGAGCAGTACTTC.

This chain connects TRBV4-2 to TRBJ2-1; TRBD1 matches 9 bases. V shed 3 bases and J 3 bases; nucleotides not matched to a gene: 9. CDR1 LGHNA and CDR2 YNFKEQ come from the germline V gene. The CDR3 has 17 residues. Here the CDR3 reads CASSHNAGQGHYNEQFF. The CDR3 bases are TGTGCCAGCAGCCACAATGCGGGACAGGGCCACTACAATGAGCAGTTCTTC.

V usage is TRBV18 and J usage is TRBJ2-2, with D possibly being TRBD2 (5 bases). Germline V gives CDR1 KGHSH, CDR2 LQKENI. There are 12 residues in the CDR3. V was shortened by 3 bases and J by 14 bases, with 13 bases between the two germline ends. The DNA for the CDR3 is TGTGCCAGCTCACCGGAGACTACCCTCCTGTTTTTT. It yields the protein CASSPETTLLFF.

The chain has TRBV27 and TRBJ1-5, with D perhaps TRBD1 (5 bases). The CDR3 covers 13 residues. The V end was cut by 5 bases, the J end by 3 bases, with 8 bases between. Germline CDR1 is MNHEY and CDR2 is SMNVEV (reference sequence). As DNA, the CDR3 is TGTGCCAGCAGTCGACAGTTCAATCAGCCCCAGCATTTT. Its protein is CASSRQFNQPQHF.

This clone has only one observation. The CDR3 loop is CASSLEPQGKGYEQYF. The CDR3 bases are TGTGCCAGCAGCTTGGAACCCCAGGGGAAGGGCTACGAGCAGTACTTC. The chain carries TRBV5-4 and TRBJ2-7, with D perhaps TRBD1 (6 bases). V lost 0 bases and J 3 bases, leaving 16 bases between the germline ends. The CDR3 sequence is 16 residues long. CDR1 is SGHNT and CDR2 is YYREEE in the germline V gene (reference sequence). The entire variable domain, with the rest obtained from reference TRBV5-4 and TRBJ2-7, is as follows: ETGVTQSPTHLIKTRGQQVTLRCSSQSGHNTVSWYQQALGQGPQFIFQYYREEENGRGNFPPRFSGLQFPNYSSELNVNALELDDSALYLCASSLEPQGKGYEQYFGPGTRLTVT.